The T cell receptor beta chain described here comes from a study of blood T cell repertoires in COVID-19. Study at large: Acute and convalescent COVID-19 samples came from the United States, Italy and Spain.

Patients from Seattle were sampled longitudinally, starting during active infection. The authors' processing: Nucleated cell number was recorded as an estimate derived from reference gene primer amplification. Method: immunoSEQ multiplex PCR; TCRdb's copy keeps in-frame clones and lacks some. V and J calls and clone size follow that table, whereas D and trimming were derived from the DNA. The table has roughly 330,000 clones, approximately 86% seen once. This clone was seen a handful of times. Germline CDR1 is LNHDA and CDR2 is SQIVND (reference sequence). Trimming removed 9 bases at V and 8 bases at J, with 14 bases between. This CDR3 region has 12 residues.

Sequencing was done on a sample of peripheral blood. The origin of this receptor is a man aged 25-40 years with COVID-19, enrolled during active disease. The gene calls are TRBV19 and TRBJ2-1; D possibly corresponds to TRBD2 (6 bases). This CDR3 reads CASRLGGYEQFF. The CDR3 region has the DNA TGTGCCAGCCGCCTCGGAGGGTATGAGCAGTTCTTC.